The clone carrying this T cell receptor (beta chain) was seen just once. Its antigen is not identified. These data belong to a study of T cell responses to AZD1222 COVID-19 vaccine. For the study at large: Second-dose timings of about 4 or about 12 weeks were pooled.

Between the trimmed V and J ends, which lost 5 bases and 2 bases, there was a span of 15 bases. The CDR3 has 15 amino acids. Germline V CDR1 and CDR2: KGHDR, SFDVKD. Sequencing was performed with immunoSEQ multiplex PCR; in TCRdb, only in-frame clones are kept and a portion is missing. The table has roughly 80,000 clones, roughly 90% seen once; the top ten hold 4.2%. Study-wide findings and caveats: Spike-specific TCR breadth and depth grew following two AZD1222 doses. Clonal diversity was possibly underestimated, and white British individuals and females predominated among donors. Just six people given AZD1222 tested seropositive at baseline.

The TCR was taken from an adult in good health. The gene calls are TRBV24-1 and TRBJ2-7; D may correspond to TRBD1 or TRBD2 (5 bases each). The input for sequencing was peripheral blood, taken on day 0 of AZD1222 vaccination. DNA for the CDR3: TGTGCCACCAGTGTAAAAGGACGGGGACCCTACGAGCAGTACTTC. This gives the protein CATSVKGRGPYEQYF.